These T cell receptor beta chains were read from a single sample in a study of neurological immune-mediated disorders. One entry per CDR3 protein results from TCRdb running MiXCR on the 5' RACE reads. The data show 87,000 or so distinct CDR3 sequences, around 3.4% seen once. Source material: PBMCs. These receptors came from a woman between 45 and 60 years old with multiple sclerosis. CDR3s include the opening cysteine and the closing phenylalanine or tryptophan. Fields, in order: D gene, clone size, V gene, J gene, CDR3 protein, CDR3 DNA. A D gene is named only where the DNA matches it firmly. Size is omitted from some rows. Given values are once, few, many or a class for expanded clones.

d_call: TRBD1
clone_size: many
v_call: TRBV6-5
j_call: TRBJ2-4
cdr3_aa: CASSGRTGANENIQYF
cdr3_nt: TGTGCCAGCAGTGGCCGGACAGGGGCGAATGAAAACATTCAGTACTTC

d_call: -
clone_size: many
v_call: TRBV6-2/TRBV6-3
j_call: TRBJ2-3
cdr3_aa: CASSYYKGRTDTQYF
cdr3_nt: TGTGCCAGCAGTTACTACAAGGGACGCACAGATACGCAGTATTTT

d_call: TRBD1
clone_size: many
v_call: TRBV18
j_call: TRBJ2-5
cdr3_aa: CASSSTTGVGETQYF
cdr3_nt: TGTGCCAGCTCATCTACTACAGGGGTAGGAGAGACCCAGTACTTC

d_call: TRBD1
clone_size: few
v_call: TRBV5-1
j_call: TRBJ1-1
cdr3_aa: CASRKQGANTEAFF
cdr3_nt: TGCGCCAGCCGGAAACAGGGGGCAAACACTGAAGCTTTCTTT

d_call: TRBD1
clone_size: many
v_call: TRBV28
j_call: TRBJ2-1
cdr3_aa: CASTQQGTYNEQFF
cdr3_nt: TGTGCCAGCACCCAACAGGGGACCTACAATGAGCAGTTCTTC

d_call: -
clone_size: many
v_call: TRBV7-2
j_call: TRBJ2-5
cdr3_aa: CASSLAPTRTGTQYF
cdr3_nt: TGTGCCAGCAGCTTAGCGCCGACACGCACCGGGACCCAGTACTTC

d_call: TRBD2
clone_size: many
v_call: TRBV20-1
j_call: TRBJ2-7
cdr3_aa: CSATHLAGGPNEQYF
cdr3_nt: TGCAGTGCCACACACCTAGCGGGGGGGCCAAACGAGCAGTACTTC

d_call: -
clone_size: many
v_call: TRBV7-2
j_call: TRBJ1-5
cdr3_aa: CASSSATAVNQPQHF
cdr3_nt: TGTGCCAGCAGCTCCGCGACAGCCGTCAATCAGCCCCAGCATTTT

d_call: -
clone_size: many
v_call: TRBV5-1
j_call: TRBJ2-2
cdr3_aa: CASSVTRDTGELFF
cdr3_nt: TGCGCCAGCAGCGTAACTAGGGACACCGGGGAGCTGTTTTTT

d_call: -
clone_size: many
v_call: TRBV20-1
j_call: TRBJ2-2
cdr3_aa: CSALPGSHGKHTGELFF
cdr3_nt: TGCAGTGCTCTCCCCGGGTCGCACGGGAAACACACCGGGGAGCTGTTTTTT

d_call: TRBD1
clone_size: many
v_call: TRBV7-9
j_call: TRBJ1-1
cdr3_aa: CASSPGQGAPAFF
cdr3_nt: TGTGCCAGCAGCCCTGGACAGGGGGCCCCAGCTTTCTTT

d_call: -
clone_size: many
v_call: TRBV20-1
j_call: TRBJ1-5
cdr3_aa: CSARPWGERNQPQHF
cdr3_nt: TGCAGTGCTAGGCCCTGGGGGGAGCGCAATCAGCCCCAGCATTTT

d_call: -
clone_size: many
v_call: TRBV2
j_call: TRBJ2-2
cdr3_aa: CASSPGETGELFF
cdr3_nt: TGTGCCAGCAGTCCAGGGGAAACCGGGGAGCTGTTTTTT

d_call: -
clone_size: many
v_call: TRBV2
j_call: TRBJ2-6
cdr3_aa: CASRISSSGANVLTF
cdr3_nt: TGTGCCAGCAGGATCAGTAGCTCTGGGGCCAACGTCCTGACTTTC

d_call: -
clone_size: many
v_call: TRBV7-2
j_call: TRBJ1-1
cdr3_aa: CASSNGPEAFF
cdr3_nt: TGTGCCAGCAGCAACGGGCCCGAAGCTTTCTTT

d_call: TRBD1
clone_size: many
v_call: TRBV20-1
j_call: TRBJ1-4
cdr3_aa: CSARDAGGNEKLFF
cdr3_nt: TGCAGTGCTAGAGATGCAGGGGGGAATGAAAAACTGTTTTTT

d_call: TRBD2
clone_size: many
v_call: TRBV6-5
j_call: TRBJ2-1
cdr3_aa: CASSFVAGGLYNEQFF
cdr3_nt: TGTGCCAGCAGTTTCGTAGCGGGGGGATTGTACAATGAGCAGTTCTTC

d_call: TRBD2
clone_size: many
v_call: TRBV5-1
j_call: TRBJ2-1
cdr3_aa: CASSSLLAGTYNEQFF
cdr3_nt: TGCGCCAGCAGCTCCCTACTAGCGGGGACTTACAATGAGCAGTTCTTC

d_call: -
clone_size: many
v_call: TRBV7-6
j_call: TRBJ1-6
cdr3_aa: CASSLWGKDYNSPLHF
cdr3_nt: TGTGCCAGCAGCTTATGGGGGAAAGACTATAATTCACCCCTCCACTTT

d_call: -
clone_size: many
v_call: TRBV20-1
j_call: TRBJ2-7
cdr3_aa: CSAIQAARGSYEQYF
cdr3_nt: TGCAGTGCTATACAAGCGGCCCGGGGGTCCTACGAGCAGTACTTC

d_call: -
clone_size: -
v_call: TRBV20-1
j_call: TRBJ1-5
cdr3_aa: CSAREGNETQNF
cdr3_nt: TGCAGTGCTAGAGAGGGCAATGAGACCCAGAATTTT

d_call: -
clone_size: many
v_call: TRBV2
j_call: TRBJ2-7
cdr3_aa: CASRDGSSYEQYF
cdr3_nt: TGTGCCAGCAGGGACGGAAGCTCCTACGAGCAGTACTTC

d_call: TRBD1
clone_size: many
v_call: TRBV5-5
j_call: TRBJ2-5
cdr3_aa: CASSLRPGQGRRETQYF
cdr3_nt: TGTGCCAGCAGCTTGCGTCCGGGACAGGGTAGGCGAGAGACCCAGTACTTC

d_call: -
clone_size: many
v_call: TRBV29-1
j_call: TRBJ1-1
cdr3_aa: CSVGWRALRDTEAFF
cdr3_nt: TGCAGCGTTGGATGGAGGGCCCTTAGGGACACTGAAGCTTTCTTT

d_call: TRBD2
clone_size: many
v_call: TRBV20-1
j_call: TRBJ2-2
cdr3_aa: CSARQLAGGSGGELFF
cdr3_nt: TGCAGTGCAAGACAGCTAGCGGGGGGTAGTGGCGGGGAGCTGTTTTTT

d_call: -
clone_size: -
v_call: TRBV11-3
j_call: TRBJ2-4
cdr3_aa: CASSSQTVAKNIQYF
cdr3_nt: TGTGCCAGCAGCTCCCAGACGGTAGCCAAAAACATTCAGTACTTC

d_call: -
clone_size: many
v_call: TRBV12-3/TRBV12-4
j_call: TRBJ2-3
cdr3_aa: CASKMFPLTDTQYF
cdr3_nt: TGTGCCAGCAAAATGTTCCCCCTGACAGATACGCAGTATTTT

d_call: TRBD1
clone_size: many
v_call: TRBV5-1
j_call: TRBJ1-2
cdr3_aa: CASSSGQGDYYGYTF
cdr3_nt: TGCGCCAGCAGCTCAGGACAGGGGGACTACTATGGCTACACCTTC

d_call: -
clone_size: many
v_call: TRBV7-9
j_call: TRBJ1-1
cdr3_aa: CASSLPGLSEAFF
cdr3_nt: TGTGCCAGCAGCTTACCTGGGTTGTCTGAAGCTTTCTTT

d_call: TRBD2
clone_size: many
v_call: TRBV12-3/TRBV12-4
j_call: TRBJ2-1
cdr3_aa: CASGVVAGGPDEQFF
cdr3_nt: TGTGCCAGCGGGGTGGTAGCGGGGGGGCCCGATGAGCAGTTCTTC

d_call: -
clone_size: -
v_call: TRBV7-6
j_call: TRBJ1-2
cdr3_aa: CASSQLGGGSYGYTF
cdr3_nt: TGTGCCAGCAGTCAGCTGGGTGGGGGATCCTATGGCTACACCTTC

d_call: -
clone_size: many
v_call: TRBV11-2
j_call: TRBJ1-2
cdr3_aa: CASTPSRHTYGYTF
cdr3_nt: TGTGCCAGCACCCCCTCGAGGCATACCTATGGCTACACCTTC

d_call: -
clone_size: many
v_call: TRBV5-5
j_call: TRBJ2-7
cdr3_aa: CASSLATQGHEQYF
cdr3_nt: TGTGCCAGCAGCTTGGCCACCCAAGGGCACGAGCAGTACTTC

d_call: -
clone_size: many
v_call: TRBV14
j_call: TRBJ1-6
cdr3_aa: CASSQDLGDIDSPLHF
cdr3_nt: TGTGCCAGCAGCCAAGATCTGGGGGACATAGATTCACCCCTCCACTTT

d_call: -
clone_size: many
v_call: TRBV5-8
j_call: TRBJ2-7
cdr3_aa: CASSPPRWGLYEQYF
cdr3_nt: TGTGCCAGCAGCCCGCCAAGGTGGGGCCTCTACGAGCAGTACTTC

d_call: -
clone_size: many
v_call: TRBV7-2
j_call: TRBJ1-5
cdr3_aa: CASSLALQGRPQHF
cdr3_nt: TGTGCCAGCAGCTTAGCGCTCCAGGGCCGGCCCCAGCATTTT

d_call: TRBD1
clone_size: many
v_call: TRBV4-3
j_call: TRBJ1-2
cdr3_aa: CASSQAKGTGYGYTF
cdr3_nt: TGCGCCAGCAGCCAAGCCAAGGGGACAGGCTATGGCTACACCTTC

d_call: TRBD1
clone_size: many
v_call: TRBV7-2
j_call: TRBJ1-6
cdr3_aa: CASRLGTGNSPLHF
cdr3_nt: TGTGCCAGCAGGCTCGGGACAGGCAATTCACCCCTCCACTTT

d_call: -
clone_size: many
v_call: TRBV7-9
j_call: TRBJ2-3
cdr3_aa: CASGIDTQYF
cdr3_nt: TGTGCCAGCGGGATAGATACGCAGTATTTT

d_call: TRBD1
clone_size: many
v_call: TRBV13
j_call: TRBJ2-4
cdr3_aa: CASSQQGAWRDIQYF
cdr3_nt: TGTGCCAGCAGCCAACAGGGGGCTTGGCGGGACATTCAGTACTTC

d_call: -
clone_size: many
v_call: TRBV4-2
j_call: TRBJ2-3
cdr3_aa: CASSQALVVGGGFETDTQYF
cdr3_nt: TGTGCCAGCAGCCAAGCCCTGGTGGTCGGGGGCGGTTTTGAAACAGATACGCAGTATTTT

d_call: -
clone_size: many
v_call: TRBV18
j_call: TRBJ1-4
cdr3_aa: CASSPRQLATNEKLFF
cdr3_nt: TGTGCCAGCTCACCCCGACAGCTTGCAACTAATGAAAAACTGTTTTTT

d_call: -
clone_size: many
v_call: TRBV4-3
j_call: TRBJ1-1
cdr3_aa: CASSQDWRGTNTEAFF
cdr3_nt: TGCGCCAGCAGCCAAGATTGGAGAGGGACGAACACTGAAGCTTTCTTT

d_call: -
clone_size: many
v_call: TRBV7-6
j_call: TRBJ1-1
cdr3_aa: CASSLSQRAEAFF
cdr3_nt: TGTGCCAGCAGTCTCAGCCAACGCGCTGAAGCTTTCTTT

d_call: -
clone_size: many
v_call: TRBV7-2
j_call: TRBJ1-4
cdr3_aa: CASSLEVGGSLEKLFF
cdr3_nt: TGTGCCAGCAGCTTAGAAGTCGGGGGGTCCCTTGAAAAACTGTTTTTT

d_call: -
clone_size: few
v_call: TRBV4-3
j_call: TRBJ2-1
cdr3_aa: CASSQVYSGYNEQFF
cdr3_nt: TGCGCCAGCAGCCAAGTATATTCGGGATACAATGAGCAGTTCTTC

d_call: -
clone_size: many
v_call: TRBV15
j_call: TRBJ2-1
cdr3_aa: CATSRDPGEGNNEQFF
cdr3_nt: TGTGCCACCAGCAGAGATCCAGGGGAGGGGAACAATGAGCAGTTCTTC

d_call: TRBD2
clone_size: many
v_call: TRBV7-9
j_call: TRBJ2-2
cdr3_aa: CASSLLAGPTGELFF
cdr3_nt: TGTGCCAGCAGCTTACTAGCGGGGCCCACCGGGGAGCTGTTTTTT

d_call: TRBD1
clone_size: once
v_call: TRBV7-6
j_call: TRBJ1-5
cdr3_aa: CASNRGKGNQPQHF
cdr3_nt: TGTGCCAGTAACAGGGGGAAGGGAAATCAGCCCCAGCATTTT

d_call: -
clone_size: many
v_call: TRBV20-1
j_call: TRBJ2-2
cdr3_aa: CSARDSGGIGELFF
cdr3_nt: TGCAGTGCTAGAGATTCGGGGGGCATCGGGGAGCTGTTTTTT